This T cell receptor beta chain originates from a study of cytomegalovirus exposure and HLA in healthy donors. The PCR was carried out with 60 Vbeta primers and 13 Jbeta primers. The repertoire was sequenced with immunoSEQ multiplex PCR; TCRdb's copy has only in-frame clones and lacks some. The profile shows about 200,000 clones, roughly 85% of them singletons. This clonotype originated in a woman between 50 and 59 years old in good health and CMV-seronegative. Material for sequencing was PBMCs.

CDR3 amino acids: CASSLTTGDYGYTF. DNA for the CDR3: TGTGCCAGCAGCCTGACCACAGGGGACTATGGCTACACCTTC. V gene TRBV5-5 combines with J gene TRBJ1-2; TRBD1 matches at 7 bases. Germline values: CDR1 SGHKS, CDR2 YYEKEE (reference sequence). The ends lost 4 bases at V and 3 bases at J; junction bases unmatched: 6. The CDR3 spans 14 residues.